This entry lists 18 T cell receptor beta chains sequenced from one sample in a study of beta chain features in type 1 diabetes. Expressed TCRB transcripts were sequenced after all isolated RNA was converted to cDNA. Profiling relied on immunoSEQ multiplex PCR, and the TCRdb table lists in-frame clones only, not all of them. The sample carries approximately 150,000 clones, about 10% recorded once. Specimen: naive CD4+ T cells from blood. The receptor source for this set is a young man in good health.

J is TRBJ1-3 and V is TRBV5-1; D is perhaps TRBD1 (5 bases). The CDR3 extends over 16 amino acids. Trimming took off 6 bases at V and 0 bases at J, with 16 bases between the two ends. Germline CDR1 and CDR2: SGHRS and YFSETQ. The chain's CDR3 is CASTQGGANSGNTIYF. Here the CDR3 DNA reads TGCGCCAGCACCCAAGGTGGGGCTAACTCTGGAAACACCATATATTTT.

This clone was recorded a few times. V is TRBV7-2 and J is TRBJ2-7, with D tentatively TRBD1 (6 bases). This CDR3 spans 14 amino acids. The germline V gene has CDR1 SGHTA and CDR2 FQGNSA. V was shortened by 5 bases and J by 2 bases, with 13 bases between the two germline ends. The CDR3 DNA sequence: TGTGCCAGCAGCGCCGGACAGACGACCTACGAGCAGTACTTC. This translates into CASSAGQTTYEQYF.

This clone was seen more than once but under ten times. The chain links TRBV7-8 to TRBJ1-2; D is uncertain. The V end lost 1 base, the J end lost 2 bases, and 8 bases lay between the germline ends. This CDR3 contains 14 residues. From germline, CDR1 is SGHVS and CDR2 FQNEAQ. The CDR3 nucleotides read TGTGCCAGCAGCTTAGACGGAGGGAACTATGGCTACACCTTC. As protein: CASSLDGGNYGYTF.

This chain uses TRBV7-2 with TRBJ2-5; 7 nucleotides align to TRBD1. Germline trimming cut 5 bases from V and 5 bases from J; bases unmatched to any gene: 8. This CDR3 comprises 14 residues. Germline CDR1 SGHTA, CDR2 FQGNSA. The CDR3 is CASSGQAIGETQYF. The DNA for the CDR3 is TGTGCCAGCAGCGGACAGGCTATCGGGGAGACCCAGTACTTC.

The chain couples TRBV18 to TRBJ1-2; TRBD1 might be the D (5 bases). Germline-derived CDR1 and CDR2 are KGHSH and LQKENI. This CDR3 is 16 amino acids long. The V end lost 5 bases, the J end lost 1 base, and 17 bases lay between the germline ends. DNA for the CDR3: TGTGCCAGCTCAGACGGCCTGACAGAGGTTAACTATGGCTACACCTTC. Amino acid sequence: CASSDGLTEVNYGYTF.

The CDR3 coding sequence is TGTGCCAGCAGTTACGGGCCGGACAATGAGCAGTTCTTC. It translates to CASSYGPDNEQFF. The chain joins TRBV6-5 to TRBJ2-1; D call uncertain. Trimming removed 2 bases at V and 5 bases at J, with 7 bases between. Germline CDR1 reads MNHEY; CDR2 reads SVGAGI. The CDR3 is 13 amino acids.

This clone has a handful of counts. The genes are TRBV6-5 and TRBJ1-2; no reliable D call. This CDR3 region has 11 residues. The V end was cut by 6 bases, the J end by 3 bases, with 5 bases between. Germline assignment: CDR1 MNHEY and CDR2 SVGAGI. CDR3 sequence reads: CASRRDYGYTF. The CDR3 DNA sequence: TGTGCCAGCAGGAGGGACTATGGCTACACCTTC.

This chain uses TRBV4-3 with TRBJ1-2; tentatively, D is TRBD1 (6 bases). The CDR3 extends over 15 amino acids. The ends were cut back, 2 bases at V and 4 bases at J, with 14 bases in the middle. Per germline, CDR1 LGHNA and CDR2 YSLEER. The CDR3 nucleotides are TGCGCCAGCAGCCAAATAGGGGGTACGACCTATGGCTACACCTTC. It encodes CASSQIGGTTYGYTF.

The V and J genes are TRBV28 and TRBJ1-5; D unclear. The CDR3 length is 12 residues. Trimming removed 3 bases from V and 12 bases from J, with 12 bases in between. Germline CDR1 reads MDHEN; CDR2 reads SYDVKM. The CDR3 DNA sequence: TGTGCCAGCAGTTTGAGGCGGGCGCTCCAGCATTTT. This translates into CASSLRRALQHF.

This clone was observed a handful of times. The CDR3 nucleotides are TGTGCCAGCAGTGTCGAGGGGGGGGCGAACACCGGGGAGCTGTTTTTT. It codes for CASSVEGGANTGELFF. The genes are TRBV6-4 and TRBJ2-2; D perhaps matches TRBD2 (7 bases). V gave up 4 bases and J gave up 0 bases, with 12 bases separating them. Germline-derived CDR1 and CDR2 are MRHNA and SNTAGT. The CDR3 sequence is 16 residues long.

This clone was picked up a small number of times. The gene calls are TRBV5-1 and TRBJ2-1; 9 bases are shared with TRBD1. Germline values: CDR1 SGHRS, CDR2 YFSETQ. The V gene end was trimmed by 2 bases and the J gene end by 7 bases; junction bases not matched to a gene: 7. The length of the CDR3 is 15 residues. The CDR3 loop is CASSFETGGVNEQFF. The CDR3 region has the DNA TGCGCCAGCAGCTTCGAGACAGGGGGAGTAAATGAGCAGTTCTTC.

In its sample, this clone was seen a few times. DNA of the CDR3: TGTGCCAGCAAACCGACTGCCCGCTCCTACAATGAGCAGTTCTTC. Encoded protein: CASKPTARSYNEQFF. The chain carries TRBV6-6 and TRBJ2-1; the D is unclear. Germline V lookup: CDR1 MNHNY, CDR2 SVGAGI (reference sequence). CDR3 size: 15 residues. V lost 7 bases to trimming and J lost 0 bases, with 13 bases between them.

The rearrangement links TRBV13 to TRBJ2-1; D may be TRBD2 (6 bases). The CDR3 loop spans 14 amino acids. Trimming shortened V by 5 bases and J by 5 bases, and 13 bases separated the two germline ends. Germline V gene data show CDR1 as PRHDT and CDR2 as FYEKMQ (reference sequence). For the CDR3, the DNA is TGTGCCAGCAGCCCCCGACTAGGGGACAATGAGCAGTTCTTC. This gives the protein CASSPRLGDNEQFF.

V is TRBV7-8 and J is TRBJ1-2; the D gene is possibly TRBD1 (6 bases). The CDR3 is made up of 13 amino acids. CDR1 and CDR2 from the germline V gene are SGHVS and FQNEAQ. Deletions cut 2 bases from V and 7 bases from J, with 11 bases between. The CDR3, as DNA: TGTGCCAGCAGCTTAAGAGGGGGAAGTGGCTACACCTTC. Its translation is CASSLRGGSGYTF.

In DNA, the CDR3 is TGTGCCAGCTCACACGGACAGGTTGGGAACACTGAAGCTTTCTTT. This encodes CASSHGQVGNTEAFF. This sequence joins TRBV18 and TRBJ1-1; 7 bases are a match to TRBD1. With 4 bases clipped from V and 1 base from J, the junction kept 6 bases outside the gene matches. The CDR3 totals 15 residues. The germline CDR1 and CDR2 sequences are KGHSH and LQKENI.

Many counts were recorded for this clone. The rearrangement links TRBV4-1 to TRBJ2-5; weak D call: TRBD1 (5 bases). V was trimmed by 4 bases and J by 4 bases, leaving 7 bases between them. This CDR3 is built from 12 residues. CDR1 MGHRA and CDR2 YSYEKL come from the germline V gene. The CDR3 DNA reads TGCGCCAGCAGCCGGCAGGGAGAGACCCAGTACTTC. This translates into CASSRQGETQYF.

This clone has a handful of counts. The V gene is TRBV7-8, the J gene TRBJ2-3, with 8 bases lining up with TRBD2. Germline V lookup: CDR1 SGHVS, CDR2 FQNEAQ. This CDR3 has 16 residues. J gave up 1 base and V 7 bases, and 10 bases lay outside the gene matches. The CDR3 nucleotides read TGTGCCAGCACCCTAGCTGGAGCGGGGGGCACAGATACGCAGTATTTT. Protein: CASTLAGAGGTDTQYF.

J is TRBJ2-7 and V is TRBV6-5, with D maybe TRBD2 (5 bases). Germline CDR1 is MNHEY and CDR2 is SVGAGI. The CDR3 is made up of 14 amino acids. The germline V and J ends were trimmed by 6 bases and 6 bases, with 18 bases remaining between them. The CDR3 loop is CASRPGLTSTEQYF. In DNA form, the CDR3 reads TGTGCCAGCAGACCTGGACTGACGTCCACCGAGCAGTACTTC.